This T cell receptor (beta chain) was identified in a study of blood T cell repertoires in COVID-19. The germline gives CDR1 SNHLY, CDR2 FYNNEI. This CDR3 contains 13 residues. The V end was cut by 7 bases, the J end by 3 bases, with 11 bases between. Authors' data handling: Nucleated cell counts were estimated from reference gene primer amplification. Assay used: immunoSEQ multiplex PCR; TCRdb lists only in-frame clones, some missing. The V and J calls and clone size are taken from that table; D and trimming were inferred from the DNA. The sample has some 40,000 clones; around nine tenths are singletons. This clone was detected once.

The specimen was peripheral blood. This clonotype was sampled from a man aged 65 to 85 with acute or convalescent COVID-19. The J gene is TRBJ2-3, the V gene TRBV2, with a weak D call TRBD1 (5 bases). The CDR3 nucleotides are TGTGCCAGCACCTCCAGGGCTACAGATACGCAGTATTTT. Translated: CASTSRATDTQYF. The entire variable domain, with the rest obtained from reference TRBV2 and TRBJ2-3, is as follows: EPEVTQTPSHQVTQMGQEVILRCVPISNHLYFYWYRQILGQKVEFLVSFYNNEISEKSEIFDDQFSVERPDGSNFTLKIRSTKLEDSAMYFCASTSRATDTQYFGPGTRLTVL.